This T cell receptor beta chain was sequenced during a study of T cell responses to AZD1222 COVID-19 vaccine. This CDR3 is 15 amino acids long. Germline loops: CDR1 SNHLY, CDR2 FYNNEI. Trimming at V came to 6 bases and at J to 7 bases, leaving 11 bases not matched to a gene. Second doses at about 4 or about 12 weeks were pooled. Assay: immunoSEQ multiplex PCR; the TCRdb copy retains only in-frame clones and omits some. The sample yields under 70,000 clones, 80% to 90% seen once. This material consisted of peripheral blood, taken 28 days after the second AZD1222 dose. The sequence was collected from an adult who received the AZD1222 COVID-19 vaccine. The chain links TRBV2 to TRBJ2-5, with 10 bases fitting TRBD2. This chain's CDR3 is CASRLRTSGMGTQYF. CDR3 nucleotides: TGTGCCAGCAGACTCCGGACTAGCGGTATGGGGACCCAGTACTTC.